The present T cell receptor (beta chain) was sequenced within a study of early T cells in non-severe SARS-CoV-2 infection. This clonotype appeared many times. TCRdb reprocessed the 5' RACE reads via MiXCR and lists one record per CDR3 protein. The data show 80,000 to 100,000 distinct CDR3 sequences, 9.5% to 12% seen once. CDR1 SGHNT and CDR2 YENEEA come from the germline V gene. The ends lost 5 bases at V and 7 bases at J; junction bases unmatched: 7. The CDR3 spans 15 residues. The sample consisted of whole blood, taken at baseline. The TCR was taken from an adult who was a healthcare worker with PCR-confirmed SARS-CoV-2 infection or an uninfected control (not recorded which). The V gene is TRBV11-3, the J gene TRBJ2-1, with 11 bases identical to TRBD2. This CDR3 is CASSPRLAGTNEQFF. The CDR3 bases are TGTGCCAGCAGCCCACGACTAGCGGGGACGAATGAGCAGTTCTTC. The full variable domain, in which reference TRBV11-3 and TRBJ2-1 provide the parts outside the CDR3, is EAGVVQSPRYKIIEKKQPVAFWCNPISGHNTLYWYLQNLGQGPELLIRYENEEAVDDSQLPKDRFSAERLKGVDSTLKIQPAELGDSAVYLCASSPRLAGTNEQFFGPGTRLTVL.